One sample yielded the 5 T cell receptor beta chains listed below, sequenced in a study of blood T cell repertoires in COVID-19. TCRdb's table, derived via immunoSEQ multiplex PCR, lists solely in-frame clones and lacks some. The sample holds 160,000 or so clones, more than 65% seen once. The sample comprised peripheral blood. Every receptor here comes from a woman aged 55-69 years with COVID-19, enrolled during active disease.

A few counts support this clone. The CDR3 bases are TGTGCCAGCAGCACGCCGGTTTTTAATGAGCAGTTCTTC. This translates into CASSTPVFNEQFF. This chain joins TRBV28 and TRBJ2-1, with no clear D. Trimming shortened V by 6 bases and J by 7 bases, and 13 bases separated the two germline ends. The germline gives CDR1 MDHEN, CDR2 SYDVKM. The length of the CDR3 is 13 residues. The full variable domain, in which reference TRBV28 and TRBJ2-1 provide the parts outside the CDR3, is DVKVTQSSRYLVKRTGEKVFLECVQDMDHENMFWYRQDPGLGLRLIYFSYDVKMKEKGDIPEGYSVSREKKERFSLILESASTNQTSMYLCASSTPVFNEQFFGPGTRLTVL.

The CDR3 sequence: CASSSRSNGAQYF. The CDR3 DNA reads as TGTGCCAGCAGCTCTAGAAGCAACGGGGCCCAGTACTTC. This chain joins TRBV11-2 and TRBJ2-5; the D gene is possibly TRBD2 (5 bases). The ends were cut back, 4 bases at V and 9 bases at J, with 15 bases in the middle. Germline V gene lookup returns CDR1 SGHAT and CDR2 FQNNGV. This CDR3 is built from 13 residues. The whole variable domain, remainder taken from reference TRBV11-2 and TRBJ2-5, is EAGVAQSPRYKIIEKRQSVAFWCNPISGHATLYWYQQILGQGPKLLIQFQNNGVVDDSQLPKDRFSAERLKGVDSTLKIQPAKLEDSAVYLCASSSRSNGAQYFGPGTRLLVL.

The rearrangement uses TRBV7-8 and TRBJ2-5; D not certain. Trimming cost V 5 bases and J 5 bases, with 9 bases left between them. Germline V CDR1 and CDR2: SGHVS, FQNEAQ. The CDR3 spans 12 residues. The CDR3 DNA follows: TGTGCCAGCAGCCAACTCGGGGAGACCCAGTACTTC. Translating gives CASSQLGETQYF.

The CDR3 nucleotides read TGCAGTGCTAGTCAACCCTCCGGGGGGAGTGACAATCAGCCCCAGCATTTT. It translates to CSASQPSGGSDNQPQHF. The chain joins TRBV20-1 to TRBJ1-5; possible D gene TRBD1, 5 bases. There are 17 residues in the CDR3. V gave up 3 bases and J gave up 3 bases, with 21 bases separating them. Looked up from germline, CDR1 is DFQATT and CDR2 is SNEGSKA (reference sequence).

The chain couples TRBV7-2 to TRBJ1-3, with D possibly TRBD1 on 5 matching bases. Trimming pared 6 bases from V and 0 bases from J, leaving 15 bases between. Germline V CDR1 and CDR2: SGHTA, FQGNSA. This CDR3 is 16 amino acids long. CDR3 residues: CASRRGVLSSGNTIYF. CDR3 bases: TGTGCCAGCAGGCGGGGGGTCTTGAGCTCTGGAAACACCATATATTTT.